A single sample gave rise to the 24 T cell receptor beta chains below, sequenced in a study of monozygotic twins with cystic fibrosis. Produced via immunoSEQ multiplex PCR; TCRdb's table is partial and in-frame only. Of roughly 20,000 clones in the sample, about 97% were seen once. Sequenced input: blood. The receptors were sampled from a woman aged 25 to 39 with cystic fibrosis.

The CDR3 region is CSVRGRVRTDTQYF. The CDR3 nucleotides are TGCAGCGTCCGGGGCAGGGTCCGGACAGATACGCAGTATTTT. The chain links TRBV29-1 to TRBJ2-3; perhaps D is TRBD1 or TRBD2 (5 bases each). This CDR3 is built from 14 residues. Trimming removed 6 bases at V and 3 bases at J, with 16 bases between. Germline CDR1 is SQVTM and CDR2 is ANQGSEA.

The CDR3 region is CASASRGLSFYEQYF. In DNA form, the CDR3 reads TGTGCCAGCGCTTCTAGGGGACTATCTTTCTACGAGCAGTACTTC. The V gene is TRBV2, the J gene TRBJ2-7; 7 bases align to TRBD2. Per germline, CDR1 SNHLY and CDR2 FYNNEI. Trimming took 8 bases from V and 3 from J; bases not matched to a gene: 13. This CDR3 has 15 residues.

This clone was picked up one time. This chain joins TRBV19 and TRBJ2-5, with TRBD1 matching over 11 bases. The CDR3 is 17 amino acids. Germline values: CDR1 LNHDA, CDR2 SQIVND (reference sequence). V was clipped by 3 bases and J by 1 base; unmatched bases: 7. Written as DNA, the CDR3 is TGTGCCAGTAGTATCTCCGGGACAGGGGGGCTCCAAGAGACCCAGTACTTC. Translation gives CASSISGTGGLQETQYF.

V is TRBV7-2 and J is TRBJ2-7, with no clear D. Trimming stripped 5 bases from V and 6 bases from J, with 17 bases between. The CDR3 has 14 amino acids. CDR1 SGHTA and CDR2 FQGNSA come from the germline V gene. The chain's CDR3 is CASSPRHYFREQYF. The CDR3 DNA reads TGTGCCAGCAGCCCCCGGCACTATTTCCGCGAGCAGTACTTC. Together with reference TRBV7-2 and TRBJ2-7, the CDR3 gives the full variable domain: GAGVSQSPSNKVTEKGKDVELRCDPISGHTALYWYRQSLGQGLEFLIYFQGNSAPDKSGLPSDRFSAERTGGSVSTLTIQRTQQEDSAVYLCASSPRHYFREQYFGPGTRLTVT.

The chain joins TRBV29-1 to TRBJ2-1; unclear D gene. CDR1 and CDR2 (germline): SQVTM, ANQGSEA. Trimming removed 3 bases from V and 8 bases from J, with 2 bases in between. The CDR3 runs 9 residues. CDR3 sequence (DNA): TGCAGCGTTGACTATGAGCAGTTCTTC. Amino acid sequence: CSVDYEQFF.

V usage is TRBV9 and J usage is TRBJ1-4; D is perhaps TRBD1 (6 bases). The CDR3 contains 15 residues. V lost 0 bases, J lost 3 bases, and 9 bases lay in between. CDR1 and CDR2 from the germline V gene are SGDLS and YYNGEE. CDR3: CASSVGAGANEKLFF. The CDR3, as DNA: TGTGCCAGCAGCGTAGGCGCAGGGGCTAATGAAAAACTGTTTTTT.

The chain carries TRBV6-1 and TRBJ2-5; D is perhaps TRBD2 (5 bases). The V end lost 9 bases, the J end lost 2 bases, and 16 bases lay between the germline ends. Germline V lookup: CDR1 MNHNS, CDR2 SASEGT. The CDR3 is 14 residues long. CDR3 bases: TGTGCCAGTTCGCATCGGGGTGGTCAAGAGACCCAGTACTTC. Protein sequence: CASSHRGGQETQYF.

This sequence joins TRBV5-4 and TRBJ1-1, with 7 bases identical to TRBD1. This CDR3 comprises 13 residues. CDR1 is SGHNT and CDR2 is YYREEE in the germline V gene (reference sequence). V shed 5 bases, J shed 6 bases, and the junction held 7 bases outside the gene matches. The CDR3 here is CASSPTTGAEAFF. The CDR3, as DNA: TGTGCCAGCAGTCCAACCACAGGGGCTGAAGCTTTCTTT.

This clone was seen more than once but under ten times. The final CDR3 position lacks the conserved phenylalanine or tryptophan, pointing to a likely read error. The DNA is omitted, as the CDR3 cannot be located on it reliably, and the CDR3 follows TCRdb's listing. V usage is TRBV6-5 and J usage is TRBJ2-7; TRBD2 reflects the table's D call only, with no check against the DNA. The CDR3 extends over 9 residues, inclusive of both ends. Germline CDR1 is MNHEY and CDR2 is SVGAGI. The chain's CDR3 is CASTKLEAI.

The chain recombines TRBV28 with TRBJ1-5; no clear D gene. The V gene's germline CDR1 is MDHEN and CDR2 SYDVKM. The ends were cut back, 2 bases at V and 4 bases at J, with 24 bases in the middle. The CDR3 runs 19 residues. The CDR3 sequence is CASSLPPQIVLNSNQPQHF. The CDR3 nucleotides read TGTGCCAGCAGTTTACCCCCCCAGATAGTCTTGAATTCAAATCAGCCCCAGCATTTT. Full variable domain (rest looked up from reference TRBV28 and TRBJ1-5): DVKVTQSSRYLVKRTGEKVFLECVQDMDHENMFWYRQDPGLGLRLIYFSYDVKMKEKGDIPEGYSVSREKKERFSLILESASTNQTSMYLCASSLPPQIVLNSNQPQHFGDGTRLSIL.

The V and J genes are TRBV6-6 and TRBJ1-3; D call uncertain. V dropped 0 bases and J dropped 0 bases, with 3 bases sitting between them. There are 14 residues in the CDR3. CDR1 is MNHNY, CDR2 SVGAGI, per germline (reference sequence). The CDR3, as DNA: TGTGCCAGCAGTTACTCGGACTCTGGAAACACCATATATTTT. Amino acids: CASSYSDSGNTIYF.

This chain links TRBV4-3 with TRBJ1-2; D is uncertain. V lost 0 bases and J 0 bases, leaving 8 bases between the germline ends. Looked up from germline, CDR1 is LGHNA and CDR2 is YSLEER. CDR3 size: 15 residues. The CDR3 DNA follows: TGCGCCAGCAGCCAAGAAACGGTTACTAACTATGGCTACACCTTC. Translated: CASSQETVTNYGYTF.

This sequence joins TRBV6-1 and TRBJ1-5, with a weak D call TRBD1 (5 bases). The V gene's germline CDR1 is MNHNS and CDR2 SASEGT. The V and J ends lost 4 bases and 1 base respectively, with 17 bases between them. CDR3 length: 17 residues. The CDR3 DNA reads TGTGCCAGCAGTGCGTGGGGGGGGATCGCGAGCAATCAGCCCCAGCATTTT. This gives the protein CASSAWGGIASNQPQHF.

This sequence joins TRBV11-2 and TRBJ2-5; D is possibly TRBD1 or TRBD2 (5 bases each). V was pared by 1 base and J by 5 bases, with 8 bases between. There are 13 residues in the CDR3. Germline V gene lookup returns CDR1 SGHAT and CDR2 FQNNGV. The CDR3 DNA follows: TGTGCCAGCAGCTTAGTGGGGGAGGAGACCCAGTACTTC. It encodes CASSLVGEETQYF.

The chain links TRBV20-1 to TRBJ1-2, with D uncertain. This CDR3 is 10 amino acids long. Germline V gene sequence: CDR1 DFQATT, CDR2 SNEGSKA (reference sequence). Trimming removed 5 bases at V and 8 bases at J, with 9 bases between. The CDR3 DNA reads TGCAGTGCTGGGCCCGGGGGCTACACCTTC. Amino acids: CSAGPGGYTF.

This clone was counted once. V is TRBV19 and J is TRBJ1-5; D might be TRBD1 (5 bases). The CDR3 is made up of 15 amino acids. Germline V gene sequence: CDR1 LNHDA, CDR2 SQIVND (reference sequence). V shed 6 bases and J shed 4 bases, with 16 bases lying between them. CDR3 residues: CASRNPTGTNQPQHF. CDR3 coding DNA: TGTGCCAGTAGGAACCCAACCGGGACGAATCAGCCCCAGCATTTT. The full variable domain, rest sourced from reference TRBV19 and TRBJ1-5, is DGGITQSPKYLFRKEGQNVTLSCEQNLNHDAMYWYRQDPGQGLRLIYYSQIVNDFQKGDIAEGYSVSREKKESFPLTVTSAQKNPTAFYLCASRNPTGTNQPQHFGDGTRLSIL.

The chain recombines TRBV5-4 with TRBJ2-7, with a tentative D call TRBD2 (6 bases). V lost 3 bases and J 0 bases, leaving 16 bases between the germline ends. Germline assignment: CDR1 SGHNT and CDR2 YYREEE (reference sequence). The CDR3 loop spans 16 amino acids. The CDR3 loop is CASSSGGGSSSYEQYF. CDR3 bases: TGTGCCAGCAGCTCCGGTGGAGGGTCAAGCTCCTACGAGCAGTACTTC. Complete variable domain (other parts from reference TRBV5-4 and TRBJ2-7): ETGVTQSPTHLIKTRGQQVTLRCSSQSGHNTVSWYQQALGQGPQFIFQYYREEENGRGNFPPRFSGLQFPNYSSELNVNALELDDSALYLCASSSGGGSSSYEQYFGPGTRLTVT.

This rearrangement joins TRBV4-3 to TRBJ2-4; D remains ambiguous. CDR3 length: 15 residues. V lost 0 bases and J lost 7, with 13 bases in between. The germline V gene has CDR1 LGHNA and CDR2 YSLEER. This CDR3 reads CASSQEAQSRNIQYF. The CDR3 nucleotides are TGCGCCAGCAGCCAAGAAGCCCAAAGTAGGAACATTCAGTACTTC.

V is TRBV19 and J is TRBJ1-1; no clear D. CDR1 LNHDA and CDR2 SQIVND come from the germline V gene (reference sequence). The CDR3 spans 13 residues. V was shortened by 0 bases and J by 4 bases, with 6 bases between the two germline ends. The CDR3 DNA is TGTGCCAGTAGTATAGATCGGGGCACTGAAGCTTTCTTT. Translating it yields CASSIDRGTEAFF.

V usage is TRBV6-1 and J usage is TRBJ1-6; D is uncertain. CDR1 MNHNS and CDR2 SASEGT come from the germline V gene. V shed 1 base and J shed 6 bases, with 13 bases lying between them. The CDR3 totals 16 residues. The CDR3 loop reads CASSEDRLSSNSPLHF. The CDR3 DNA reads TGTGCCAGCAGTGAAGATCGACTCTCCAGTAATTCACCCCTCCACTTT.

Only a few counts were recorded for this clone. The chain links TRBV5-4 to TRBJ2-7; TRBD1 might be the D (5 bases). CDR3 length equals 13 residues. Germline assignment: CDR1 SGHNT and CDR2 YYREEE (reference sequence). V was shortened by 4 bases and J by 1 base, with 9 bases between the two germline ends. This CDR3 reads CASSDRQSYEQYF. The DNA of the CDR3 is TGTGCCAGCAGCGACCGACAGTCCTACGAGCAGTACTTC.

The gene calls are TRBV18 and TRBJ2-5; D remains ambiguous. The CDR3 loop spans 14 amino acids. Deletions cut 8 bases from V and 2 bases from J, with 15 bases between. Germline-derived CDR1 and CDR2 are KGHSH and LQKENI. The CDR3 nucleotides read TGTGCCAGCGCAGTTAGAACAGTTCAAGAGACCCAGTACTTC. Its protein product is CASAVRTVQETQYF.

CDR3 bases: TGCGCCAGCAGCTTGGTTCAGGGGGGTGGCGCAGATACGCAGTATTTT. Translating gives CASSLVQGGGADTQYF. This chain links TRBV5-1 with TRBJ2-3, with a tentative D call TRBD1 (7 bases). CDR3 length equals 16 residues. V was trimmed by 0 bases and J by 4 bases, leaving 15 bases between them. Germline V lookup: CDR1 SGHRS, CDR2 YFSETQ.

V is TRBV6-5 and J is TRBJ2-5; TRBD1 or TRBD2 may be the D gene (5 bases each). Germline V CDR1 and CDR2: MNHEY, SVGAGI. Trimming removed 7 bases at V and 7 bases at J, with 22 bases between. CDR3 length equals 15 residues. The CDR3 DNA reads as TGTGCCAGCACCCCTCTACGCCGTGGGGGTGGGACCCAGTACTTC. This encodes CASTPLRRGGGTQYF.